The rows below give T cell receptor beta chains drawn from one sample of a study of identical twins. A single record per CDR3 protein comes from TCRdb applying MiXCR to the 5' RACE reads. The table has 150,000 or so distinct CDR3 sequences, around 3.4% seen once; the top ten hold approximately 7.7%. The sequenced material came from memory T cells sorted from blood. The source is a man younger than 35 in good health. Both conserved end residues are part of each CDR3. Each record gives: clone size, J gene, V gene, CDR3 protein. The size field reads how often the clone was seen (once, few, many) or a class if it is expanded.

many TRBJ2-5 TRBV5-1 CASSAPSGRARVNIETQYF
many TRBJ1-1 TRBV4-3 CASSQDIGQGWTEAFF
many TRBJ2-7 TRBV7-2 CASSFQTKNEQYF
many TRBJ2-3 TRBV14 CASSQRGRNTDTQYF
many TRBJ2-6 TRBV15 CATSRRTGANVLTF
many TRBJ2-3 TRBV2 CASSESSLRADTQYF
many TRBJ2-7 TRBV7-8 CASSSTDAAYEQYF
few TRBJ2-3 TRBV5-1 CASSSGLAMSTDTQYF
many TRBJ2-3 TRBV12-3/TRBV12-4 CASTPGGDTQYF
many TRBJ2-7 TRBV5-1 CASSLVRAGANEQYF